The rows below give T cell receptor beta chains drawn from one sample of a study of blood T cell repertoires in COVID-19. Method: immunoSEQ multiplex PCR; TCRdb's copy keeps in-frame clones and lacks some. Of 75,000 to 100,000 clones listed, 85% to 90% are singletons. The source material was peripheral blood. The receptors originated from a human donor in a cohort sampled during active COVID-19. Each CDR3 is given without its conserved first and last residue. Clone size, where shown, is once, few, many, or a class for clones that have expanded.

clone_size cdr3_length v_call cdr3_aa
NA 15 TRBV19 ASSISTGGSNTGELF
NA 14 TRBV3-1/TRBV3-2 ASSQVIRDRDEKLF
NA 14 TRBV5-1 ASSLARAGGWNEQF
NA 12 TRBV9 ASSSWTGGAVQY
few 11 TRBV2 ASRAGPNYEQY
NA 12 TRBV6-5 ASRVDGVGTEAF
NA 13 TRBV7-9 ASSSQVNSGNTIY
NA 14 TRBV28 ASSFQTMDRDREAF
NA 13 TRBV27 ASTSGGAGDTEAF
NA 15 TRBV30 AWSVMFGSSGTYEQY
NA 17 TRBV24-1 ATSEAGPGQLSGANVLT
once 10 TRBV7-9 ASKDSSYGYT
NA 12 TRBV28 ASRGTGRYNEQF
few 12 TRBV7-3 ASSLESGNSPLH
NA 13 TRBV7-9 ASSLFAASQETQY
NA 13 TRBV4-2 ASSQGLAGAYEQY